This is a list of T cell receptor beta chains from one sample in a study of type 1 and type 2 diabetes patients. TCRdb re-analysed the multiplex PCR reads in MiXCR, keeping a single row per CDR3 protein. In the table there are 280,000 or so distinct CDR3 sequences, more than 40% of which are singletons. Sequencing input: peripheral blood mononuclear cells (PBMCs). These receptors were taken from a man between 18 and 29 years old with type 2 diabetes. Both conserved end residues are part of each CDR3. D genes are given only for firm matches. Only part of the rows carry a size: once, few, many, or a class if the clone is expanded.

TRBJ2-7 TRBV2 NA many CASSGQLNYEQYF TGTGCCAGTAGCGGACAGTTGAACTACGAGCAGTACTTC
TRBJ2-7 TRBV9 NA NA CASSATSTGSPGEQYF TGTGCCAGCAGCGCAACCTCAACAGGGTCCCCCGGCGAGCAGTACTTC
TRBJ2-2 TRBV10-3 NA NA CAIFNGELFF TGTGCCATCTTCAACGGGGAGCTGTTTTTT
TRBJ2-3 TRBV28 NA NA CASSPPGTTTDTQYF TGTGCCAGCAGTCCCCCCGGGACCACCACAGATACGCAGTATTTT
TRBJ1-2 TRBV12-3/TRBV12-4 TRBD1 NA CASSHGGQGAAYGYTF TGTGCCAGCAGCCATGGGGGACAGGGAGCTGCCTATGGCTACACCTTC
TRBJ1-1 TRBV6-1 NA few CASSPSGGEGSTEAFF TGTGCCAGCAGTCCTAGCGGGGGAGAGGGCTCCACTGAAGCTTTCTTT
TRBJ1-1 TRBV10-3 NA many CAISESRAGTEAFF TGTGCCATCAGTGAGTCCAGGGCGGGGACTGAAGCTTTCTTT
TRBJ1-6 TRBV6-6 NA NA CASSLPHGGSPLHF TGTGCCAGCAGTTTACCACACGGGGGTTCACCCCTCCACTTT
TRBJ2-5 TRBV27 NA few CASSLGSRETQYF TGTGCCAGCAGTTTAGGTAGCCGAGAGACCCAGTACTTC
TRBJ1-2 TRBV4-2 TRBD1 NA CASSQVETGDGYGYTF TGTGCCAGCAGCCAAGTTGAGACAGGGGACGGTTATGGCTACACCTTC
TRBJ1-2 TRBV7-2 NA NA CASSESGGSGYTF TGCGCCAGCAGTGAGTCGGGAGGGAGTGGCTACACCTTC
TRBJ2-6 TRBV19 NA NA CASDSGDSGANVLTF TGTGCCAGTGACTCGGGGGACTCTGGGGCCAACGTCCTGACTTTC
TRBJ2-7 TRBV7-8 TRBD2 NA CASRISSGRSEQYF TGTGCCAGCAGAATATCTAGCGGGAGGAGCGAGCAGTACTTC
TRBJ2-1 TRBV19 NA few CASMTTGQEQFF TGTGCCAGTATGACGACCGGACAAGAGCAGTTCTTC
TRBJ2-1 TRBV7-2 TRBD1 NA CASSLVGTGGGINEQFF TGTGCCAGCAGCTTAGTAGGGACAGGGGGCGGTATCAATGAGCAGTTCTTC
TRBJ1-6 TRBV5-4 NA few CASSPLGSPLHF TGTGCCAGCAGCCCCTTGGGTTCACCCCTCCACTTT
TRBJ1-1 TRBV2 NA many CASSGGNTEAFF TGTGCCAGCAGTGGTGGGAACACTGAAGCTTTCTTT
TRBJ2-1 TRBV7-6 NA once CASSARGDNEQFF TGTGCCAGCAGCGCGCGTGGGGACAATGAGCAGTTCTTC
TRBJ1-3 TRBV12-3/TRBV12-4 NA NA CASSPGTDSGNTIYF TGTGCCAGCAGTCCAGGGACGGACTCTGGAAACACCATATATTTT
TRBJ2-5 TRBV27 TRBD1 few CASSLIGGTGNQETQYF TGTGCCAGCAGTTTAATCGGGGGGACAGGGAACCAAGAGACCCAGTACTTC
TRBJ1-4 TRBV7-8 NA NA CASSLGETNEKLFF TGTGCCAGCAGCTTAGGGGAAACTAATGAAAAACTGTTTTTT
TRBJ2-2 TRBV19 NA NA CASSIESTGELFF TGTGCCAGTAGTATAGAGAGCACCGGGGAGCTGTTTTTT
TRBJ2-1 TRBV29-1 NA few CSVRTRNYNEQFF TGCAGCGTGCGGACCCGGAACTACAATGAGCAGTTCTTC
TRBJ1-3 TRBV2 NA NA CASSVRDVRNFTIYF TGTGCCAGCAGTGTCCGGGACGTACGGAATTTTACCATATATTTT
TRBJ2-7 TRBV7-2 NA few CASSYHQRYEQYF TGTGCCAGCAGCTACCATCAGCGATACGAGCAGTACTTC
TRBJ2-7 TRBV14 NA NA CASSQTGAWYEQYF TGTGCCAGCAGCCAAACGGGGGCCTGGTACGAGCAGTACTTC
TRBJ2-1 TRBV12-3/TRBV12-4 TRBD2 NA CASSFSGLAGGPYNEQFF TGTGCCAGCAGTTTTAGTGGACTAGCGGGGGGGCCTTACAATGAGCAGTTCTTC
TRBJ1-2 TRBV6-6 NA NA CASSAAMDYGYTF TGTGCCAGCAGTGCGGCGATGGACTATGGCTACACCTTC
TRBJ2-7 TRBV20-1 TRBD2 NA CSAILPGLAGGQTFYEQYF TGCAGTGCTATACTGCCGGGACTAGCGGGAGGACAAACCTTCTACGAGCAGTACTTC
TRBJ2-2 TRBV7-8 TRBD1 NA CASSFDRDGELFF TGTGCCAGCAGTTTCGACAGGGACGGGGAGCTGTTTTTT
TRBJ2-7 TRBV27 TRBD1 NA CASSLGQGGHEQYF TGTGCCAGCAGTTTGGGACAGGGCGGGCACGAGCAGTACTTC
TRBJ1-4 TRBV4-2 NA few CASSQKGQGRLREKLFF TGTGCCAGCAGCCAAAAGGGGCAGGGTCGTCTTAGGGAAAAACTGTTTTTT
TRBJ1-1 TRBV14 NA NA CASSPQRGTEAFF TGTGCCAGCAGCCCCCAGCGGGGGACTGAAGCTTTCTTT
TRBJ1-2 TRBV19 TRBD1 few CASSKWGIGTGSNYGYTF TGTGCCAGTAGCAAGTGGGGCATTGGGACAGGTTCTAACTATGGCTACACCTTC
TRBJ1-5 TRBV12-5 NA NA CASVGSNQPQHF TGTGCTAGTGTGGGCAGCAATCAGCCCCAGCATTTT
TRBJ2-1 TRBV19 TRBD2 few CASSIVIGLAGPHEQFF TGTGCCAGTAGTATAGTGATAGGGCTAGCGGGACCCCATGAGCAGTTCTTC
TRBJ1-1 TRBV6-5 NA NA CASSYLERSFF TGTGCCAGCAGTTACCTAGAGAGGTCTTTCTTT
TRBJ2-1 TRBV7-9 TRBD1 NA CASSFEPGQGLNEQFF TGTGCCAGCAGCTTCGAACCGGGACAGGGGCTCAATGAGCAGTTCTTC
TRBJ2-5 TRBV29-1 NA NA CSVSGEVDQETQYF TGCAGCGTTAGTGGAGAGGTAGACCAAGAGACCCAGTACTTC
TRBJ2-7 TRBV19 NA few CASSITQGRYEQYF TGTGCCAGTAGTATTACCCAGGGGCGCTACGAGCAGTACTTC
TRBJ2-6 TRBV7-3 NA many CASSTVDSSGANVLTF TGTGCCAGCAGCACCGTCGACAGCTCTGGGGCCAACGTCCTGACTTTC
TRBJ2-2 TRBV9 TRBD1 few CASSMPRDSENTGELFF TGTGCCAGCAGCATGCCCCGGGACAGTGAGAACACCGGGGAGCTGTTTTTT
TRBJ2-7 TRBV14 TRBD1 NA CASSRDRTAYEQYF TGTGCCAGCAGCCGGGACAGGACAGCCTACGAGCAGTACTTC
TRBJ2-3 TRBV7-8 TRBD2 once CASSWASGRADTQYF TGTGCCAGCAGCTGGGCTAGCGGGAGGGCAGATACGCAGTATTTT
TRBJ2-2 TRBV10-1 TRBD2 NA CASNSLAGGELFF TGCGCCAGCAACTCCCTAGCGGGGGGGGAGCTGTTTTTT
TRBJ2-2 TRBV15 TRBD1 many CATSRDDRETGELFF TGTGCCACCAGCAGAGACGACAGGGAGACCGGGGAGCTGTTTTTT